This T cell receptor (beta chain) was identified during a study of CD8 T cells in ankylosing spondylitis. Study-wide findings and caveats: Reactive arthritis synovial fluid and blood previously showed some of these motif variants. It appeared that ankylosing spondylitis blood was characterized by a TCR beta motif of under ten highly homologous variants.

As regards this clonotype: Its antigen is still unknown.

Germline V CDR1 and CDR2: MGHRA, YSYEKL. This CDR3 comprises 14 residues. The V end lost 5 bases, the J end lost 9 bases, and 19 bases lay between the germline ends. TCRdb ran MiXCR on the 5' RACE reads and lists one entry per CDR3 protein. The sample comprises about 350,000 distinct CDR3 sequences, about 20% of which are singletons, and over 10% rests with the top ten. The genes are TRBV4-1 and TRBJ1-1; possible D gene TRBD1, 5 bases. The TCR sequence derives from a male donor with ankylosing spondylitis or in good health (not recorded which). Specimen: blood, either unsorted or a sorted T cell fraction (not recorded which). CDR3 bases: TGCGCCAGCAGCGTGGTGGGGGGGAACGGGAAAGCTTTCTTT. Translated, it gives CASSVVGGNGKAFF.